One and the same sample provided the 21 T cell receptor beta chains below, sequenced in a study of cytomegalovirus exposure and HLA in healthy donors. Assay: immunoSEQ multiplex PCR; the TCRdb copy retains only in-frame clones and omits some. The data show some 180,000 clones, approximately 89% seen once. Sequencing input: PBMCs. The receptor source for this set is a man aged 25 to 40 in good health and CMV-seropositive.

This chain uses TRBV28 with TRBJ2-7; D is ambiguous. This CDR3 comprises 11 residues. Between the trimmed V and J ends, which lost 5 bases and 5 bases, there was a span of 7 bases. CDR1 and CDR2 from the germline V gene are MDHEN and SYDVKM. The CDR3, as DNA: TGTGCCAGCAGTCTCGGCCACGAGCAGTACTTC. This codes for CASSLGHEQYF.

This chain joins TRBV10-1 and TRBJ2-4; the match to TRBD2 covers 7 bases. With 8 bases clipped from V and 6 bases from J, the junction kept 7 bases outside the gene matches. Germline CDR1 reads WNHNN; CDR2 reads SYGVQD (reference sequence). This CDR3 region has 13 residues. The CDR3, as DNA: TGCGCCAGCTCCAGGGCTAGCGGAAACATTCAGTACTTC. Translation gives CASSRASGNIQYF.

The chain uses TRBV27 and TRBJ1-2; a possible D gene is TRBD1 (5 bases). Trimming stripped 8 bases from V and 6 bases from J, with 19 bases between. There are 14 residues in the CDR3. Germline V gives CDR1 MNHEY, CDR2 SMNVEV (reference sequence). CDR3 loop: CASGGPHDVDGYTF. CDR3 sequence (DNA): TGTGCCAGCGGGGGACCGCACGATGTGGATGGCTACACCTTC.

V gene TRBV6-1 combines with J gene TRBJ1-2, with TRBD1 matching 8 bases. V lost 0 bases to trimming and J lost 2 bases; unmatched junction nucleotides: 8. The CDR3 spans 17 residues. Germline V gene lookup returns CDR1 MNHNS and CDR2 SASEGT. The CDR3 DNA sequence: TGTGCCAGCAGTGAAGCCACGCCTCAGGGGGCGAACTATGGCTACACCTTC. Protein product: CASSEATPQGANYGYTF.

The CDR3 DNA reads TGTGCCAGCAGCCTGTGGGGACACCAAGAGACCCAGTACTTC. Translation: CASSLWGHQETQYF. V usage is TRBV27 and J usage is TRBJ2-5; D might be TRBD1 or TRBD2, each matching 5 bases. This CDR3 has 14 residues. The V gene's germline CDR1 is MNHEY and CDR2 SMNVEV (reference sequence). Trimming took 6 bases from V and 0 from J, leaving 11 bases between them.

In its sample, this clone was seen many times. The rearrangement links TRBV7-9 to TRBJ1-2; D ambiguous. CDR3 length: 15 amino acids. V dropped 0 bases and J dropped 4 bases, with 12 bases sitting between them. CDR1 and CDR2 from the germline V gene are SEHNR and FQNEAQ (reference sequence). DNA of the CDR3: TGTGCCAGCAGCTTAGCCGGGAGCGTTACCTATGGCTACACCTTC. Protein sequence: CASSLAGSVTYGYTF. The variable domain in full, completed from reference TRBV7-9 and TRBJ1-2, reads DTGVSQNPRHKITKRGQNVTFRCDPISEHNRLYWYRQTLGQGPEFLTYFQNEAQLEKSRLLSDRFSAERPKGSFSTLEIQRTEQGDSAMYLCASSLAGSVTYGYTFGSGTRLTVV.

This chain links TRBV6-1 with TRBJ2-5, with 7 nucleotides matching TRBD2. There are 14 residues in the CDR3. V dropped 6 bases and J dropped 0; count of bases not matched to a gene: 4. Germline V CDR1 and CDR2: MNHNS, SASEGT. CDR3 DNA: TGTGCCAGCAGGGCGGGACTAAACCAAGAGACCCAGTACTTC. Its translation: CASRAGLNQETQYF.

The rearrangement links TRBV10-1 to TRBJ2-7; 8 bases are shared with TRBD1. The CDR3 is made up of 16 amino acids. Germline trimming cut 2 bases from V and 2 bases from J; bases unmatched to any gene: 8. CDR1 and CDR2 from the germline V gene are WNHNN and SYGVQD (reference sequence). The CDR3 bases are TGCGCCAGCAGTGAGGGTCCCGACAGGGGCCCCTACGAGCAGTACTTC. This sequence encodes CASSEGPDRGPYEQYF.

V and J are TRBV7-2 and TRBJ2-7, with 9 bases matching TRBD2. CDR1 SGHTA and CDR2 FQGNSA come from the germline V gene. CDR3 length: 18 amino acids. J gave up 0 bases and V 1 base, and 10 bases lay outside the gene matches. CDR3 protein: CASSLGDSGGPISYEQYF. The CDR3 coding sequence is TGTGCCAGCAGCTTAGGGGATAGCGGGGGTCCTATCTCCTACGAGCAGTACTTC.

This sequence joins TRBV27 and TRBJ2-7; tentatively, D is TRBD1 (5 bases). Trimming took off 5 bases at V and 2 bases at J, with 10 bases between the two ends. CDR1 and CDR2 from the germline V gene are MNHEY and SMNVEV (reference sequence). The CDR3 loop spans 13 amino acids. CDR3 in amino acids: CASSPGHPYEQYF. The DNA of the CDR3 is TGTGCCAGCAGTCCCGGACATCCCTACGAGCAGTACTTC.

The V gene is TRBV2, the J gene TRBJ2-3, with TRBD1 matching 7 bases. Germline assignment: CDR1 SNHLY and CDR2 FYNNEI. V lost 5 bases to trimming and J lost 6 bases; unmatched junction nucleotides: 2. The CDR3 runs to 12 residues. DNA of the CDR3: TGTGCCAGCAGTATACAGGGGGATACGCAGTATTTT. Residues: CASSIQGDTQYF. Full variable domain (rest looked up from reference TRBV2 and TRBJ2-3): EPEVTQTPSHQVTQMGQEVILRCVPISNHLYFYWYRQILGQKVEFLVSFYNNEISEKSEIFDDQFSVERPDGSNFTLKIRSTKLEDSAMYFCASSIQGDTQYFGPGTRLTVL.

The chain uses TRBV5-1 and TRBJ1-1; 8 nucleotides align to TRBD1. The germline CDR1 and CDR2 sequences are SGHRS and YFSETQ. The ends lost 4 bases at V and 4 bases at J; junction bases unmatched: 3. The CDR3 contains 13 residues. The CDR3 spells CASSLDRATEAFF. The CDR3 nucleotides are TGCGCCAGCAGCCTGGACAGGGCCACTGAAGCTTTCTTT.

This clone was seen just once. V usage is TRBV25-1 and J usage is TRBJ2-7; D is perhaps TRBD1 (6 bases). This CDR3 spans 18 amino acids. Germline CDR1 MGHDK, CDR2 SYGVNS. The ends were cut back, 6 bases at V and 0 bases at J, with 24 bases in the middle. The CDR3: CASSARKGVGASSYEQYF. DNA for the CDR3: TGTGCCAGCAGCGCACGAAAAGGTGTGGGGGCAAGCTCCTACGAGCAGTACTTC.

The chain joins TRBV9 to TRBJ1-1; no firm D call. This CDR3 has 15 amino acids. From germline, CDR1 is SGDLS and CDR2 YYNGEE. Trimming shortened V by 2 bases and J by 1 base, and 12 bases separated the two germline ends. CDR3 residues: CASSVGYVGNTEAFF. The CDR3, as DNA: TGTGCCAGCAGCGTTGGGTACGTCGGGAACACTGAAGCTTTCTTT.

This clone has a single count. J is TRBJ2-1 and V is TRBV9; 11 nucleotides align to TRBD1. Per germline, CDR1 SGDLS and CDR2 YYNGEE. There are 16 residues in the CDR3. J lost 8 bases, V lost 0 bases, and 7 bases had no gene match. The DNA of the CDR3 is TGTGCCAGCAGCGTAGAAGGGACAGGGGGTTTGGATGAGCAGTTCTTC. It translates to CASSVEGTGGLDEQFF.

This chain uses TRBV27 with TRBJ1-2, with a weak D call TRBD1 (5 bases). Germline lookup yields CDR1 MNHEY and CDR2 SMNVEV (reference sequence). The CDR3 loop spans 14 amino acids. V lost 0 bases to trimming and J lost 4 bases, with 9 bases between them. The CDR3 DNA is TGTGCCAGCAGTTTATCAGGGAGGGGCTATGGCTACACCTTC. Its protein product is CASSLSGRGYGYTF.

The rearrangement links TRBV27 to TRBJ2-7; D may be TRBD1 or TRBD2 (5 bases each). The V end lost 3 bases, the J end lost 1 base, and 16 bases lay between the germline ends. This CDR3 is built from 16 residues. CDR1 is MNHEY, CDR2 SMNVEV, per germline (reference sequence). CDR3 loop: CASSFSARDGSYEQYF. CDR3 DNA sequence: TGTGCCAGCAGTTTTTCAGCCCGGGACGGGTCCTACGAGCAGTACTTC.

This clone appeared a single time. The CDR3, as DNA: TGTGCCATCAGGGAAGTCACTGAAGCTTTCTTT. It specifies CAIREVTEAFF. The genes are TRBV10-3 and TRBJ1-1; no reliable D call. V was cut by 6 bases and J by 4 bases, with 6 bases left in between. This CDR3 has 11 amino acids. Germline V gene data show CDR1 as ENHRY and CDR2 as SYGVKD.

V and J are TRBV30 and TRBJ1-1; possible D gene TRBD1, 6 bases. V was clipped by 2 bases and J by 3 bases, with 7 bases between them. The length of the CDR3 is 12 residues. Germline V gene lookup returns CDR1 GTSNPN and CDR2 SVGIG (reference sequence). The CDR3 here is CAWSRGDTEAFF. CDR3 nucleotides: TGTGCCTGGAGTAGGGGGGACACTGAAGCTTTCTTT.

The chain's CDR3 is CASTSANEKLFF. The CDR3 bases are TGTGCCAGCACTTCTGCTAATGAAAAACTGTTTTTT. The chain couples TRBV28 to TRBJ1-4; the D is unclear. CDR1 MDHEN and CDR2 SYDVKM come from the germline V gene. V lost 7 bases and J lost 3, with 6 bases in between. This CDR3 is built from 12 residues.

The V call is TRBV5-1, the J call TRBJ2-3; 10 bases agree with TRBD2. The junction had 8 bases not matched to a gene; V was cut back by 1 base and J by 3 bases. The CDR3 totals 17 residues. Germline-derived CDR1 and CDR2 are SGHRS and YFSETQ. The CDR3 DNA sequence: TGCGCCAGCAGCTTGTTCGCTAGCGGGGGCGGGACAGATACGCAGTATTTT. Its translation: CASSLFASGGGTDTQYF.